This TCR beta chain was sequenced for a study of OX40 agonist ivuxolimab in advanced cancers. The CDR3 contains 15 residues. Trimming stripped 4 bases from V and 2 bases from J, with 11 bases between. Germline CDR1 reads MDHEN; CDR2 reads SYDVKM. Using immunoSEQ multiplex PCR, the repertoire was profiled, and TCRdb retains in-frame clones only, with some absent. The table lists around 30,000 clones, about four fifths of them singletons, with roughly a fifth in the top ten. General observations from the study: At 0.1 to 3.0 mg/kg and by week 6, CD4+ and CD8+ T cells in the blood had expanded clonally.

A word on this clone: Antigen specificity is unknown.

The material sequenced was CD4+ or CD8+ T cells sorted from blood, taken in a trial of the OX40 agonist ivuxolimab. The receptor was derived from an adult with an advanced solid tumor such as melanoma, head and neck, liver or kidney cancer. V gene TRBV28 combines with J gene TRBJ2-2, with a possible D match to TRBD1 (6 bases). CDR3 DNA sequence: TGTGCCAGCAGTTCGGGACAACTAAACACCGGGGAGCTGTTTTTT. Its translation: CASSSGQLNTGELFF.